This is a list of T cell receptor beta chains from one sample in a study of T cells in Graves' hyperthyroidism and ophthalmopathy. Via MiXCR, TCRdb re-called the multiplex PCR reads, giving one row per CDR3 protein. Here the sample spans roughly 720,000 distinct CDR3 sequences, 17% being singletons. The sequencing sample was made of blood. The receptors shown here come from a man aged 45-65 years with Graves' hyperthyroidism. CDR3s include the opening cysteine and the closing phenylalanine or tryptophan. A D gene is named only where the DNA matches it firmly. Clone size is not always given. Where it is, it says once, few, many or a class for expanded clones.

TRBJ2-7	.	TRBV7-8	many	TGTGCCAGCAGCCTCCTCGCAGGGTCCAACGAGCAGTACTTC	CASSLLAGSNEQYF
TRBJ1-1	.	TRBV11-3	many	TGTGCCAGCAGCCTACCCCCTACTTGTGATTTCTTT	CASSLPPTCDFF
TRBJ2-3	TRBD2	TRBV9	.	TGTGCCAGCAGCGTCCGCCCGAATAGCGGGAGGGCCGCAGATACGCAGTATTTT	CASSVRPNSGRAADTQYF
TRBJ1-4	TRBD1	TRBV28	many	TGTGCCAGCAGCGTGGCCGGTAGGGGGCGGGAAAAACTGTTTTTT	CASSVAGRGREKLFF
TRBJ2-5	TRBD1	TRBV3-1	many	TGTGCCAGCAGCCACCTCGGACAGGGGGAGACCCAGTACTTC	CASSHLGQGETQYF
TRBJ2-6	.	TRBV5-1	few	TGCGCCAGCAGCTTGTCGGGGGAAGGGGCCAACGTCCTGACTTTC	CASSLSGEGANVLTF
TRBJ2-6	.	TRBV2	many	TGTGCCAGCAGTGTTAGGGAGGAACCTACTGGGGCCAACGTCCTGACTTTC	CASSVREEPTGANVLTF
TRBJ1-1	TRBD1	TRBV6-4	.	TGTGCCAGCAGTGACTGCCAGGGGGAGTTGAACACTGAAGCTTTCTTT	CASSDCQGELNTEAFF
TRBJ1-2	TRBD1	TRBV29-1	few	TGCAGCGGAACAGGGGGAGGCGGCTACACCTTC	CSGTGGGGYTF
TRBJ2-2	.	TRBV7-3	many	TGTGCCAGCAGCACCCTCGGGCAGGGGAACACCGGGGAGCTGTTTTTT	CASSTLGQGNTGELFF
TRBJ1-5	.	TRBV28	many	TGTGCCAGCAGTTTATGGACACAGAATGATCAGCCCCAGCATTTT	CASSLWTQNDQPQHF
TRBJ1-5	.	TRBV5-1	.	TGCGCCAGCAGCGTAGGACGGGGTGGGAATCAGCCCCAGCATTTT	CASSVGRGGNQPQHF
TRBJ1-2	TRBD1	TRBV29-1	.	TGCAGCGTTGAATGGGGACAGGGTGATGGCTACACCTTC	CSVEWGQGDGYTF
TRBJ1-4	.	TRBV11-2	many	TGTGCCAGCAGCTTCGCAACTAATGAAAAACTGTTTTTT	CASSFATNEKLFF
TRBJ2-1	TRBD2	TRBV5-4	.	TGTGCCAGCAGCTTTACGGGGGGGTCCTACAATGAGCAGTTCTTC	CASSFTGGSYNEQFF
TRBJ2-5	.	TRBV6-1	many	TGTGCCAGCAGTTACGGGCAGGGAGAGACCCAGTACTTC	CASSYGQGETQYF
TRBJ2-7	.	TRBV28	many	TGTGCCAGCAGTTTCTTAGGACAGCCTTCCTACGAGCAGTACTTC	CASSFLGQPSYEQYF
TRBJ1-1	TRBD1	TRBV19	few	TGTGCCAGTAGCCGTTTGACAGGGGGCAATGGGAACACTGAAGCTTTCTTT	CASSRLTGGNGNTEAFF
TRBJ1-1	.	TRBV28	many	TGTGCCAGCAGTTTAGGAAGGACGAGCACTGAAGCTTTCTTT	CASSLGRTSTEAFF